A selection of T cell receptor beta chains follows, all from one sample in a study of OX40 agonist ivuxolimab in advanced cancers. Assay: immunoSEQ multiplex PCR; the TCRdb copy retains only in-frame clones and omits some. This table has 50,000 or so clones, 70% to 90% appearing once. The material sequenced was CD4+ or CD8+ T cells sorted from blood, taken in a trial of the OX40 agonist ivuxolimab. The receptors derive from an adult with an advanced solid tumor such as melanoma, head and neck, liver or kidney cancer. CDR3s include the opening cysteine and the closing phenylalanine or tryptophan. The D gene is left open where the match is weak. Clone size is given for some rows only: seen once, a few or many times, or a class if the clone is expanded.

>TRBV5-6|TRBJ2-1|once|TRBD1
TGTGCCAGCAGCTTGGCCAAGGGGGCAGCCTACAATGAGCAGTTCTTC
CASSLAKGAAYNEQFF
>TRBV12-5|TRBJ1-1|NA|NA
TGTGCTAGTGGTTTGGTAAGATCCGAAGCTTTCTTT
CASGLVRSEAFF
>TRBV7-7|TRBJ2-4|few|TRBD1
TGTGCCAGCAGCTTAGAGGGACAGGGTATGGGATGG
CASSLEGQGMGW
>TRBV4-2|TRBJ1-2|few|NA
TGTGCCAGCAGCCAAGAACCGGAGACGGCGTATGGCTACACCTTC
CASSQEPETAYGYTF
>TRBV5-1|TRBJ1-1|NA|NA
TGCGCCAGCAGCTACGGACAGAGAGGCACTGAAGCTTTCTTT
CASSYGQRGTEAFF
>TRBV6-6|TRBJ1-4|NA|TRBD1
TGTGCCAGCAGCACCAGACAGGGGCGAACTAATGAAAAACTGTTTTTT
CASSTRQGRTNEKLFF
>TRBV7-8|TRBJ1-1|NA|NA
TGTGCCAGCAGCTTAGAGGTCCAGGTGAACACTGAAGCTTTCTTT
CASSLEVQVNTEAFF
>TRBV2|TRBJ1-5|NA|NA
TGTGCCAGCAGTGAACGAGGGGGAGCGACGCGCCAGCCCCAGCATTTT
CASSERGGATRQPQHF
>TRBV19|TRBJ1-6|NA|TRBD1
TGTGCCAGTAGGCCGGGACAGAGGGTGAATTCACCCCTCCACTTT
CASRPGQRVNSPLHF
>TRBV5-4|TRBJ2-1|NA|TRBD2
TGTGCCAGCAGTTCGGTCGGGAGCGGGGGCTACAATGAGCAGTTCTTC
CASSSVGSGGYNEQFF
>TRBV27|TRBJ2-3|NA|NA
TGTGCCAGCAGGGGGAGGGGGGCTACTGGAGATACGCAGTATTTT
CASRGRGATGDTQYF
>TRBV6-1|TRBJ1-2|NA|NA
TGTGCCAGCAGAGGCAGGGTGGTAGGCTACACCTTC
CASRGRVVGYTF
>TRBV11-2|TRBJ2-7|once|TRBD1
TGTGCCAGCAGCTTAGATCCAGGGGGCTTGTTTGAGCAGTACTTC
CASSLDPGGLFEQYF
>TRBV28|TRBJ2-1|NA|TRBD2
TGTGCCAGCAGTCTGGGACTAGCGCAGTTCTTC
CASSLGLAQFF
>TRBV28|TRBJ1-2|NA|NA
TGTGCCAGCAGTTCCGGGGCCGGGGCGCTCGGTGGCTACACCTTC
CASSSGAGALGGYTF
>TRBV10-3|TRBJ2-5|NA|NA
TGTGCCACTCTCCAGGGAGGAGAGACCCAGTACTTC
CATLQGGETQYF
>TRBV4-2|TRBJ2-5|NA|TRBD2
TGTGCCAGCAGCCGGGGCGGGGGGGTCCGACAAGAGACCCAGTACTTC
CASSRGGGVRQETQYF
>TRBV11-2|TRBJ2-1|few|TRBD2
TGTGCCAGCAGCTTAGTAGCGGGAGACTCCTACAATGAGCAGTTCTTC
CASSLVAGDSYNEQFF
>TRBV5-6|TRBJ1-6|NA|TRBD1
TGTGCCAGCAGGCAAACAGGGGTAGTCTCACCCCTCCACTTT
CASRQTGVVSPLHF
>TRBV28|TRBJ2-2|NA|NA
TGTGCCAGCAGGGAGATTCCCGGGGAGCTGTTTTTT
CASREIPGELFF
>TRBV6-1|TRBJ2-7|NA|NA
TGTGCCAGCAGTGACCAGGGGTCCTACGAGCAGTACTTC
CASSDQGSYEQYF
>TRBV7-9|TRBJ2-5|NA|NA
TGTGCCAGCAGCTTAGCCCAGGGGATGCAAGAGACCCAGTACTTC
CASSLAQGMQETQYF
>TRBV18|TRBJ2-7|NA|TRBD2
TGTGCCAGCTCAGAAGGGACTAGCGGGGGTTACGAGCAGTACTTC
CASSEGTSGGYEQYF
>TRBV2|TRBJ1-2|NA|NA
TGTGCCAGCACGGCACGTCCGGATGGCTACACCTTC
CASTARPDGYTF
>TRBV20-1|TRBJ2-1|NA|NA
TGCAGTGCTAGAGATAACAATGAGCAGTTCTTC
CSARDNNEQFF
>TRBV6-6|TRBJ1-1|NA|TRBD1
TGTGCCAGCAGTTCCGGGACAGGGGGAGCCGCTGAGGGTGCTTTCTTT
CASSSGTGGAAEGAFF
>TRBV19|TRBJ1-5|NA|NA
TGTGCCAGTAGTCTACAGAGTCAGGATCAGCCCCAGCATTTT
CASSLQSQDQPQHF
>TRBV6-5|TRBJ1-2|NA|NA
TGTGCCAGCAGTTACTACACAGGGACCAGACACTATGGCTACACCTTC
CASSYYTGTRHYGYTF
>TRBV12-5|TRBJ2-1|NA|TRBD1
TGTGCTAGTGGTTTGGGGACAGGGATAAATGAGCAGTTCTTC
CASGLGTGINEQFF